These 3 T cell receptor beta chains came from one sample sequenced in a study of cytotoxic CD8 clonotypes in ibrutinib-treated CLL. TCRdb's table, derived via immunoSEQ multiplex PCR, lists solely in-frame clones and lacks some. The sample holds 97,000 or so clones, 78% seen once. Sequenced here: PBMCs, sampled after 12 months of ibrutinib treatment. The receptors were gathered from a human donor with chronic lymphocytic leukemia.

The DNA for the CDR3 is TGTGCCAGCAGTTACGGGCAGGTTGGCGACGAGCAGTACTTC. It encodes CASSYGQVGDEQYF. The J gene is TRBJ2-7, the V gene TRBV6-5; D unclear. The length of the CDR3 is 14 residues. CDR1 and CDR2 from the germline V gene are MNHEY and SVGAGI. Trimming removed 2 bases from V and 5 bases from J, with 13 bases in between.

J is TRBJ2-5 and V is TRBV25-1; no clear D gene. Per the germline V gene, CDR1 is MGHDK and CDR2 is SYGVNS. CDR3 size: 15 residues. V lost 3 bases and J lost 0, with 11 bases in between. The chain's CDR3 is CASSERLRYQETQYF. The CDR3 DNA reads TGTGCCAGCAGTGAGAGACTTAGGTACCAAGAGACCCAGTACTTC.

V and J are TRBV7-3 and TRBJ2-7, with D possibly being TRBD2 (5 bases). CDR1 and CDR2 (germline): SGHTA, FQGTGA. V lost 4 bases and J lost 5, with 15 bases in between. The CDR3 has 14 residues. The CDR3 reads CASSSSGYGNEQYF. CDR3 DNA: TGTGCCAGCAGCTCTTCGGGGTATGGTAACGAGCAGTACTTC.